Listed here are 21 T cell receptor beta chains from one sample, sequenced in a study of T cells expressing NK-cell markers. From the 5' RACE reads, TCRdb lists one entry per CDR3 protein and no DNA. Here the sample table reports about 390,000 distinct CDR3 sequences. What was sequenced was blood T cells: a sorted CD56 or NKG2C T cell subset, CD4+ or CD8+ T cells, or bulk PBMC T cells (not recorded which). These receptors originate from a woman between 45 and 65 years old in good health.

CDR3 sequence: CASSSRESKAAFF. The chain combines TRBV12-3 or TRBV12-4 with TRBJ1-1; absent DNA, TCRdb's TRBD1 call cannot be checked. The CDR3 consists of 13 residues.

The genes are TRBV12-3 or TRBV12-4 and TRBJ1-1; TCRdb gives TRBD1 as the D gene, but with no DNA this cannot be confirmed. The length of the CDR3 is 13 residues. CDR3 amino acids: CASSPREGTEAFF.

The chain carries TRBV3-1 and TRBJ2-2; the TRBD2 assignment by TCRdb is unverifiable without DNA. The germline V gene has CDR1 LGHDT and CDR2 YNNKEL (reference sequence). This CDR3 has 14 amino acids. The CDR3: CASGSGTTTGELFF.

The V call is TRBV5-1, the J call TRBJ2-5; without DNA, the TCRdb call of TRBD1 cannot be checked. The CDR3 is 13 residues long. CDR1 and CDR2 (germline): SGHRS, YFSETQ. CDR3 sequence reads: CASSPPGEETQYF.

This chain joins TRBV5-4 and TRBJ2-7; TCRdb names TRBD2, which stays unverified in the absence of DNA. Germline V CDR1 and CDR2: SGHNT, YYREEE (reference sequence). The CDR3 has 17 residues. The chain's CDR3 is CASSLGGLAGGEREQYF.

The chain recombines TRBV18 with TRBJ2-7. Germline CDR1 is KGHSH and CDR2 is LQKENI. The CDR3 consists of 13 residues. The chain's CDR3 is CASSRQESYEQYF.

This chain links TRBV7-2 with TRBJ1-2; absent DNA, TCRdb's TRBD1 call cannot be checked. Germline V CDR1 and CDR2: SGHTA, FQGNSA. This CDR3 has 14 residues. Here the CDR3 reads CASSPWDSEYGYTF.

The chain is built from TRBV24-1 and TRBJ2-5; TCRdb gives TRBD1 as the D gene, but with no DNA this cannot be confirmed. Germline CDR1 KGHDR, CDR2 SFDVKD. This CDR3 has 15 amino acids. The CDR3 sequence is CATTSSGSRRETQYF.

The J gene is TRBJ1-5, the V gene TRBV12-3 or TRBV12-4; TCRdb indicates TRBD1, and absent DNA this call remains unverified. The CDR3 length is 15 residues. The CDR3: CASGIGTGINQPQHF.

The CDR3 loop is CASSLQGTAYEQYF. The chain uses TRBV28 and TRBJ2-7; the TCRdb D gene call, TRBD1, has no DNA to confirm it. CDR1 is MDHEN, CDR2 SYDVKM, per germline. This CDR3 has 14 amino acids.

The CDR3 region is CHRAIQETQYF. The chain couples TRBV6-1 to TRBJ2-5; TCRdb's D call, TRBD1, is unchecked because there is no DNA. From germline, CDR1 is MNHNS and CDR2 SASEGT. This CDR3 contains 11 residues.

The chain links TRBV6-1 to TRBJ1-6; TCRdb lists TRBD1, though no DNA is available to test this call. The length of the CDR3 is 16 residues. The germline gives CDR1 MNHNS, CDR2 SASEGT. The CDR3 here is CASRDRGRKVNSPLHF.

The chain joins TRBV11-2 to TRBJ1-4. The germline V gene has CDR1 SGHAT and CDR2 FQNNGV. The CDR3 runs 19 residues. The CDR3 loop is CASSLVGSFRAATNEKLFF.

The V gene is TRBV4-1, the J gene TRBJ2-1; with no DNA, the TCRdb D assignment of TRBD2 cannot be verified. Per germline, CDR1 MGHRA and CDR2 YSYEKL. The length of the CDR3 is 16 residues. This CDR3 is CASSQESGGRVNEQFF.

The rearrangement joins TRBV5-5 to TRBJ2-7; the TCRdb call, TRBD1, lacks DNA for checking. This CDR3 is built from 12 residues. Per germline, CDR1 SGHKS and CDR2 YYEKEE (reference sequence). CDR3 in amino acids: CASGLTGNEQYF.

The chain uses TRBV29-1 and TRBJ1-2. Germline V gives CDR1 SQVTM, CDR2 ANQGSEA. The CDR3 is made up of 14 amino acids. This CDR3 is CSVDYRGEGYGYTF.

This chain connects TRBV5-5 to TRBJ2-3; TCRdb indicates TRBD2, and absent DNA this call remains unverified. The CDR3 length is 14 residues. Germline V gene sequence: CDR1 SGHKS, CDR2 YYEKEE (reference sequence). The CDR3 sequence is CASSSTRATDTQYF. The complete variable domain, with remaining parts taken from reference TRBV5-5 and TRBJ2-3, reads DAGVTQSPTHLIKTRGQQVTLRCSPISGHKSVSWYQQVLGQGPQFIFQYYEKEERGRGNFPDRFSARQFPNYSSELNVNALLLGDSALYLCASSSTRATDTQYFGPGTRLTVL.

The V call is TRBV25-1, the J call TRBJ2-1; the TRBD2 assignment by TCRdb is unverifiable without DNA. Germline CDR1 is MGHDK and CDR2 is SYGVNS. The length of the CDR3 is 18 residues. The chain's CDR3 is CASRNPGTSGSIYNEQFF.

The chain combines TRBV9 with TRBJ2-2; TCRdb reports TRBD2, a call that lacks DNA to check it against. The length of the CDR3 is 17 residues. The germline V gene has CDR1 SGDLS and CDR2 YYNGEE. CDR3 sequence: CASSPRGSGSWTGELFF.

The J gene is TRBJ2-3, the V gene TRBV6-2 or TRBV6-3; TCRdb picks TRBD2, but there is no DNA to check that call. The germline V gene encodes CDR1 MNHEY and CDR2 SVGEGT. The CDR3 runs 15 residues. CDR3 loop: CASNPLAGRTDTQYF.

V and J are TRBV7-6 and TRBJ1-4; with no DNA, the TCRdb D assignment of TRBD1 cannot be verified. CDR3 length: 15 amino acids. The germline CDR1 and CDR2 sequences are SGHVS and FNYEAQ. CDR3 region: CASSQNGQGNEKLFF.